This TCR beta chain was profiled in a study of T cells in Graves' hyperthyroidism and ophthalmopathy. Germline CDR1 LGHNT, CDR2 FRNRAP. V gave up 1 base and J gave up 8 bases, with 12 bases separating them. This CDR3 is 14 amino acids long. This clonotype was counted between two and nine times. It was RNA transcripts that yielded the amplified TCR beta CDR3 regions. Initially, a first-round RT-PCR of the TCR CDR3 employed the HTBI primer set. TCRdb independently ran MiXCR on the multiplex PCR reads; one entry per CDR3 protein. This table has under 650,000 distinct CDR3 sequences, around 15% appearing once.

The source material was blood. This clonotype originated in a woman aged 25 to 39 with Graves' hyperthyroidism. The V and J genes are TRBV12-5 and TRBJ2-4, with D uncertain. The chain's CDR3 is CASGLGFFEDIQYF. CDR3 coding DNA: TGTGCTAGTGGTTTGGGTTTTTTTGAGGACATTCAGTACTTC.